Sequencing of this T cell receptor (beta chain) was carried out in a study of cytomegalovirus exposure and HLA in healthy donors. Notes on the study in general: The authors enumerated some 170 TCR beta chains as linked to cytomegalovirus. Serostatus for CMV was the only available immune exposure information. A few V segments could not be told apart, such as TRBV6-2 and TRBV6-3, and were left out.

Both 60 Vbeta primers and 13 Jbeta primers went into the PCR. Sequencing used immunoSEQ multiplex PCR; TCRdb keeps in-frame clones, though not all of them. In the table there are some 190,000 clones, around 73% of which are singletons. The CDR3 consists of 14 residues. Germline assignment: CDR1 SEHNR and CDR2 FQNEAQ (reference sequence). Deletions cut 5 bases from V and 4 bases from J, with 11 bases between. As to this clone: Its antigen is currently unknown.

The specimen was PBMCs. The rearrangement links TRBV7-9 to TRBJ1-4; no reliable D call. This TCR was sampled from a woman aged 25 to 45 in good health and CMV-seropositive. The CDR3 loop is CASSPRRSNEKLFF. The CDR3 DNA reads as TGTGCCAGCAGCCCGCGACGGAGTAATGAAAAACTGTTTTTT.